A single sample is the source of the 26 T cell receptor beta chains below, sequenced in a study of shared clonotypes between healthy human individuals. Repertoires were generated with immunoSEQ multiplex PCR, while TCRdb's copy carries only in-frame clones and drops some. The sample carries 2 million to 3 million clones, 80% to 95% recorded once. Material for sequencing was naive CD4+ T cells from PBMCs. The subset: CD45RA+ positively selected. All receptors derive from a man aged 18 to 30 in good health. Some clones in this sample may be carry-over from other donors' samples.

The chain links TRBV5-8 to TRBJ1-1, with a tentative D call TRBD1 (5 bases). Germline V lookup: CDR1 SGHTS, CDR2 YDEGEE. This CDR3 comprises 15 residues. V lost 8 bases, J lost 0 bases, and 17 bases lay in between. The chain's CDR3 is CARDGARRVNTEAFF. The CDR3 DNA follows: TGTGCCAGAGATGGGGCCCGGAGGGTGAACACTGAAGCTTTCTTT.

The genes are TRBV28 and TRBJ2-1; D not certain. Between the trimmed V and J ends, which lost 7 bases and 0 bases, there was a span of 7 bases. The CDR3 is 13 residues long. CDR1 is MDHEN, CDR2 SYDVKM, per germline. The CDR3 protein is CASTAPSYNEQFF. CDR3 DNA: TGTGCCAGCACGGCGCCCTCCTACAATGAGCAGTTCTTC.

V usage is TRBV15 and J usage is TRBJ2-4; 14 bases line up with TRBD2. This CDR3 comprises 20 residues. With 1 base clipped from V and 1 base from J, the junction kept 9 bases outside the gene matches. Germline CDR1 reads LNHNV; CDR2 reads YYDKDF (reference sequence). CDR3 sequence: CATSRAPTSGGGEAKNIQYF. CDR3 in DNA: TGTGCCACCAGCAGAGCCCCGACTAGCGGGGGGGGTGAGGCCAAAAACATTCAGTACTTC.

The rearrangement links TRBV29-1 to TRBJ2-1; weak D call: TRBD1 (5 bases). The germline gives CDR1 SQVTM, CDR2 ANQGSEA. Trimming left V 7 bases short and J 0 bases short, with 13 bases between. The CDR3 covers 14 residues. The DNA for the CDR3 is TGCAGCGGAAATAGACAGAGCTCCTACAATGAGCAGTTCTTC. Translation gives CSGNRQSSYNEQFF.

V gene TRBV18 combines with J gene TRBJ2-1; possibly TRBD1 for D (6 bases). From germline, CDR1 is KGHSH and CDR2 LQKENI. The CDR3 spans 15 residues. With 2 bases removed from V and 7 bases from J, the gap between germline ends came to 15 bases. CDR3: CASSPFTGSFNEQFF. The CDR3 nucleotides are TGTGCCAGCTCACCATTCACAGGGAGCTTTAATGAGCAGTTCTTC.

Points on this clone: This specimen includes other DNA sequences encoding the same CDR3. V is TRBV2 and J is TRBJ2-3; D perhaps matches TRBD2 (5 bases). The ends were cut back, 4 bases at V and 1 base at J, with 6 bases in the middle. This CDR3 contains 13 residues. The germline V gene encodes CDR1 SNHLY and CDR2 FYNNEI. The CDR3 is CASSVGGTDTQYF. In DNA, the CDR3 is TGTGCCAGCAGTGTCGGGGGCACAGATACGCAGTATTTT.

V is TRBV4-1 and J is TRBJ1-1; D ambiguous. The CDR3 is 15 residues long. Trimming removed 0 bases from V and 7 bases from J, with 15 bases in between. Germline CDR1 MGHRA, CDR2 YSYEKL. CDR3 protein: CASSQDAWAIIEAFF. CDR3 sequence (DNA): TGCGCCAGCAGCCAAGACGCGTGGGCCATCATTGAAGCTTTCTTT.

The rearrangement links TRBV28 to TRBJ1-2; no definite D call. The length of the CDR3 is 13 residues. Trimming removed 7 bases from V and 3 bases from J, with 12 bases in between. Per the germline V gene, CDR1 is MDHEN and CDR2 is SYDVKM. This CDR3 reads CASTEGPYYGYTF. DNA for the CDR3: TGTGCCAGCACCGAAGGCCCGTACTATGGCTACACCTTC.

The genes are TRBV28 and TRBJ1-4; 8 positions agree with TRBD1. V was clipped by 7 bases and J by 8 bases; unmatched bases: 9. Germline V lookup: CDR1 MDHEN, CDR2 SYDVKM. The CDR3 extends over 14 amino acids. The CDR3 nucleotides are TGTGCCAGCAAGCAGGGCAGGGGGCAAGAAAAACTGTTTTTT. Translating it yields CASKQGRGQEKLFF.

V usage is TRBV19 and J usage is TRBJ1-5, with D uncertain. Trimming took 3 bases from V and 0 from J, leaving 9 bases between them. The CDR3 spans 15 residues. CDR1 and CDR2 from the germline V gene are LNHDA and SQIVND (reference sequence). CDR3 sequence: CASSMVGYSNQPQHF. The CDR3 DNA reads TGTGCCAGTAGTATGGTGGGATATAGCAATCAGCCCCAGCATTTT.

A single count supports this clone. The gene calls are TRBV27 and TRBJ2-1; D is unclear. The germline V gene has CDR1 MNHEY and CDR2 SMNVEV (reference sequence). Trimming removed 3 bases at V and 8 bases at J, with 11 bases between. This CDR3 comprises 13 residues. CDR3 protein: CASSLTVWDEQFF. In DNA form, the CDR3 reads TGTGCCAGCAGTTTGACGGTTTGGGATGAGCAGTTCTTC.

The J gene is TRBJ2-2, the V gene TRBV29-1, with TRBD1 matching 9 bases. V was clipped by 3 bases and J by 0 bases; unmatched bases: 8. The CDR3 has 17 amino acids. Looked up from germline, CDR1 is SQVTM and CDR2 is ANQGSEA. CDR3 region: CSVETGGNFANTGELFF. CDR3 coding DNA: TGCAGCGTTGAGACAGGGGGAAATTTCGCGAACACCGGGGAGCTGTTTTTT.

This sequence joins TRBV9 and TRBJ1-1, with a possible D match to TRBD1 (6 bases). Germline V CDR1 and CDR2: SGDLS, YYNGEE. This CDR3 has 15 residues. V was clipped by 1 base and J by 3 bases, with 13 bases between them. The CDR3 reads CASSVPPSGDTEAFF. CDR3 coding DNA: TGTGCCAGCAGCGTACCTCCCTCAGGGGACACTGAAGCTTTCTTT. The variable domain in full, with the rest retrieved from reference TRBV9 and TRBJ1-1, is DSGVTQTPKHLITATGQRVTLRCSPRSGDLSVYWYQQSLDQGLQFLIQYYNGEERAKGNILERFSAQQFPDLHSELNLSSLELGDSALYFCASSVPPSGDTEAFFGQGTRLTVV.

V and J are TRBV5-6 and TRBJ1-2; D is perhaps TRBD1 (6 bases). Trimming shortened V by 4 bases and J by 6 bases, and 16 bases separated the two germline ends. The CDR3 runs to 14 residues. Germline-derived CDR1 and CDR2 are SGHDT and YYEEEE. In DNA, the CDR3 is TGTGCCAGCAGCGTAAGAATGACAGGAGATGGCTACACCTTC. Encoded protein: CASSVRMTGDGYTF.

V is TRBV4-1 and J is TRBJ2-1; D remains unclear. The V end was cut by 1 base, the J end by 4 bases, with 11 bases between. The germline V gene encodes CDR1 MGHRA and CDR2 YSYEKL. This CDR3 contains 15 residues. This CDR3 is CASSQGPTIYNEQFF. The CDR3 nucleotides read TGCGCCAGCAGCCAAGGACCTACTATTTACAATGAGCAGTTCTTC.

The chain carries TRBV18 and TRBJ2-3; D might be TRBD2 (6 bases). CDR3 length: 13 residues. V lost 1 base to trimming and J lost 5 bases, with 7 bases between them. CDR1 is KGHSH and CDR2 is LQKENI in the germline V gene. CDR3 bases: TGTGCCAGCTCACCACGGGGACTAGATACGCAGTATTTT. It codes for CASSPRGLDTQYF.

The V call is TRBV7-2, the J call TRBJ2-2; possibly TRBD2 for D (6 bases). CDR1 SGHTA and CDR2 FQGNSA come from the germline V gene. The germline V and J ends were trimmed by 2 bases and 11 bases, with 18 bases remaining between them. CDR3 length: 15 amino acids. The CDR3 loop is CASSLLSPGEGELFF. DNA for the CDR3: TGTGCCAGCAGCTTACTGTCGCCGGGGGAAGGAGAGCTGTTTTTT.

The chain employs TRBV28 and TRBJ2-2, with TRBD2 matching 9 bases. V lost 6 bases and J lost 8; bases outside the gene matches: 10. The CDR3 length is 15 residues. Germline V CDR1 and CDR2: MDHEN, SYDVKM. CDR3 amino acids: CASRGAGGKSGELFF. The CDR3, as DNA: TGTGCCAGCAGGGGAGCGGGAGGCAAGTCGGGGGAGCTGTTTTTT.

The chain joins TRBV11-1 to TRBJ2-3; TRBD2 is a possible D gene (5 bases). CDR1 and CDR2 from the germline V gene are SGHAT and FQDESV (reference sequence). The CDR3 sequence is 16 residues long. V was cut by 4 bases and J by 0 bases, with 14 bases left in between. The CDR3 sequence: CASSYFPAESTDTQYF. In DNA form, the CDR3 reads TGTGCCAGCAGCTACTTTCCAGCGGAAAGCACAGATACGCAGTATTTT. Looking up the rest from reference TRBV11-1 and TRBJ2-3 gives the full variable domain: EAEVAQSPRYKITEKSQAVAFWCDPISGHATLYWYRQILGQGPELLVQFQDESVVDDSQLPKDRFSAERLKGVDSTLKIQPAELGDSAMYLCASSYFPAESTDTQYFGPGTRLTVL.

V gene TRBV9 combines with J gene TRBJ1-2; 11 nucleotides agree with TRBD1. The trim removed 3 bases at V and 4 bases at J, leaving 5 bases unmatched. This CDR3 spans 15 amino acids. Germline V gene lookup returns CDR1 SGDLS and CDR2 YYNGEE. As DNA, the CDR3 is TGTGCCAGCAGCGCCGGGACAGGGGGTCTCTATGGCTACACCTTC. Residues: CASSAGTGGLYGYTF.

The V gene is TRBV4-2, the J gene TRBJ2-5; D possibly corresponds to TRBD1 (6 bases). The germline gives CDR1 LGHNA, CDR2 YNFKEQ. V shed 1 base and J shed 3 bases, with 9 bases lying between them. The CDR3 is 14 residues long. The CDR3 protein is CASSQGDTEETQYF. Here the CDR3 DNA reads TGTGCCAGCAGCCAAGGGGACACAGAAGAGACCCAGTACTTC.

This chain connects TRBV11-2 to TRBJ2-5, with 8 bases identical to TRBD1. This CDR3 contains 15 residues. Per the germline V gene, CDR1 is SGHAT and CDR2 is FQNNGV. V shed 3 bases and J 5 bases; nucleotides not matched to a gene: 8. The CDR3 DNA is TGTGCCAGCAGCTTCCTGACAGGGGTGGCCGAGACCCAGTACTTC. As protein: CASSFLTGVAETQYF.

Notes on this clone: This CDR3 is also generated by other DNA sequences in the sample. This chain connects TRBV7-9 to TRBJ2-1; 8 bases line up with TRBD2. V shed 6 bases, J shed 4 bases, and the junction held 8 bases outside the gene matches. Germline V gene lookup returns CDR1 SEHNR and CDR2 FQNEAQ (reference sequence). The CDR3 is 15 amino acids. CDR3 sequence: CASSPGTSGYNEQFF. CDR3 bases: TGTGCCAGCAGTCCCGGGACTAGTGGGTACAATGAGCAGTTCTTC.

The chain couples TRBV6-1 to TRBJ2-3; D unclear. Germline V lookup: CDR1 MNHNS, CDR2 SASEGT. V gave up 3 bases and J gave up 4 bases, with 8 bases separating them. The CDR3 totals 13 residues. CDR3: CASSEQVSDTQYF. In DNA form, the CDR3 reads TGTGCCAGCAGTGAGCAGGTATCAGATACGCAGTATTTT.

The J gene is TRBJ2-2, the V gene TRBV5-4; the D gene is possibly TRBD1 (6 bases). The length of the CDR3 is 15 residues. Trimming removed 3 bases from V and 0 bases from J, with 9 bases in between. CDR1 is SGHNT, CDR2 YYREEE, per germline (reference sequence). The CDR3 DNA follows: TGTGCCAGCAGCTCAGGGGTTACGAACACCGGGGAGCTGTTTTTT. Translated, it gives CASSSGVTNTGELFF.

This chain uses TRBV9 with TRBJ1-2; possibly TRBD1 for D (5 bases). V shed 4 bases and J shed 0 bases, with 16 bases lying between them. The CDR3 extends over 16 amino acids. CDR1 SGDLS and CDR2 YYNGEE come from the germline V gene. The chain's CDR3 is CASSPTAGEANYGYTF. Here the CDR3 DNA reads TGTGCCAGCAGCCCTACTGCGGGGGAGGCTAACTATGGCTACACCTTC.